The sample holds a few counts of the clone carrying this T cell receptor (beta chain). The antigen is unknown. TCRdb redid the calling of the reads with MiXCR, one entry per CDR3 protein. This sample has about 920,000 distinct CDR3 sequences, with roughly 30% found just once. The record originates from a study of T cell repertoires in cytomegalovirus infection. Study-level background: Based on public TCR beta signatures, there were indications of CMV infection and of a matching HLA type. General study results and limits: Dominant in the ex vivo response were TCR beta clonotypes restricted by HLA-C and specific for CMV. The study identified carriers of CMV plus the relevant HLA from cumulative public TCR beta family frequency.

The germline V gene has CDR1 MNHNS and CDR2 SASEGT. V lost 0 bases and J 1 base, leaving 7 bases between the germline ends. The CDR3 length is 14 residues. This TCR was sampled from a human donor in good health (CMV status not recorded). Some clones in this sample may be carry-over from other donors' samples. V is TRBV6-1 and J is TRBJ2-7, with unresolved D. The sample was cultured CD8+ T cells from PBMCs, taken from culture after CMV antigen stimulation. The CDR3 bases are TGTGCCAGCAGTGAAGCTAGTGGTTCCTACGAGCAGTACGTC. This gives the protein CASSEASGSYEQYV.